The 30 T cell receptor beta chains below all came from one sample that was sequenced in a study of identifying expanded T cells in peripheral blood. Profiled with immunoSEQ multiplex PCR; TCRdb holds only in-frame clones, not every one. The sample contains approximately 100,000 clones, roughly 89% of which appear only once. The material sequenced was blood. All receptors come from a person aged 18-70 years in good health.

The rearrangement links TRBV10-3 to TRBJ1-1, with D possibly being TRBD1 (6 bases). This CDR3 comprises 15 residues. V was pared by 10 bases and J by 4 bases, with 22 bases between. From germline, CDR1 is ENHRY and CDR2 SYGVKD. CDR3 coding DNA: TGTGCCAGTCTAAGCAAGGGGGAGATGGGCACTGAAGCTTTCTTT. Its protein is CASLSKGEMGTEAFF.

The rearrangement uses TRBV7-9 and TRBJ2-7; no definite D call. The CDR3 covers 15 residues. CDR1 is SEHNR, CDR2 FQNEAQ, per germline (reference sequence). V dropped 3 bases and J dropped 5 bases, with 17 bases sitting between them. This CDR3 is CASSLGPPSVDEQYF. The CDR3 region has the DNA TGTGCCAGCAGCTTGGGTCCCCCATCGGTCGACGAGCAGTACTTC.

CDR3 sequence (DNA): TGTGCCAGCAGCCGAAGGGGGGAGGCTGAAGCTTTCTTT. This encodes CASSRRGEAEAFF. The chain carries TRBV4-2 and TRBJ1-1, with D maybe TRBD1 (6 bases). V was cut by 4 bases and J by 6 bases, with 12 bases left in between. The V gene's germline CDR1 is LGHNA and CDR2 YNFKEQ. The CDR3 is 13 amino acids.

This clone was found once. V gene TRBV2 combines with J gene TRBJ1-1, with a weak D call TRBD1 (5 bases). CDR1 and CDR2 from the germline V gene are SNHLY and FYNNEI. The V gene lost 5 bases and the J gene lost 2 bases, with 15 bases spanning the gap. The CDR3 has 15 amino acids. The CDR3 region is CASSIDRPSNTEAFF. In nucleotides, the CDR3 is TGTGCCAGCAGTATTGACAGACCCTCTAACACTGAAGCTTTCTTT.

This clone has just a few counts. The V call is TRBV7-9, the J call TRBJ1-5; no clear D. The CDR3 is made up of 12 amino acids. The V end lost 5 bases, the J end lost 7 bases, and 9 bases lay between the germline ends. Germline V gene data show CDR1 as SEHNR and CDR2 as FQNEAQ (reference sequence). The CDR3 coding sequence is TGTGCCAGCAGCCAAGACGTCCAGCCCCAGCATTTT. Translated, it gives CASSQDVQPQHF.

This clone came up a few times. This chain joins TRBV7-9 and TRBJ2-2; a weak D match, TRBD1 (7 bases). There are 14 residues in the CDR3. The germline V gene has CDR1 SEHNR and CDR2 FQNEAQ (reference sequence). V lost 4 bases to trimming and J lost 4 bases, with 10 bases between them. The CDR3 protein is CASSSQGGTGELFF. The CDR3 DNA reads TGTGCCAGCAGCTCTCAGGGGGGCACCGGGGAGCTGTTTTTT.

In this sample, this clone turned up once. The rearrangement links TRBV6-5 to TRBJ1-2; 7 bases are shared with TRBD1. This CDR3 has 15 amino acids. The germline CDR1 and CDR2 sequences are MNHEY and SVGAGI. Germline trimming cut 0 bases from V and 5 bases from J; bases unmatched to any gene: 6. As DNA, the CDR3 is TGTGCCAGCAGTTACTCGGCGGGACAGCCTTATGGCTACACCTTC. Translation gives CASSYSAGQPYGYTF.

A note on this clone: Compared with germline, one end of the junction differs, possibly owing to a read error. This chain connects TRBV7-2 to TRBJ2-3, with 8 nucleotides matching TRBD2. This CDR3 comprises 14 residues. Per germline, CDR1 SGHTA and CDR2 FQGNSA. CDR3 in DNA: TGTGCCAGCAGTTTAGCGGGGATGACAGATACGCAGTATTTT. Translating it yields CASSLAGMTDTQYF.

The chain recombines TRBV2 with TRBJ1-2, with a weak D call TRBD1 (5 bases). Germline CDR1 and CDR2: SNHLY and FYNNEI. Trimming took 7 bases from V and 4 from J, leaving 13 bases between them. CDR3 length: 13 amino acids. CDR3 protein: CASTWGSAYGYTF. CDR3 in DNA: TGTGCCAGCACGTGGGGGTCTGCCTATGGCTACACCTTC. The full variable domain, with the rest looked up from reference TRBV2 and TRBJ1-2, is EPEVTQTPSHQVTQMGQEVILRCVPISNHLYFYWYRQILGQKVEFLVSFYNNEISEKSEIFDDQFSVERPDGSNFTLKIRSTKLEDSAMYFCASTWGSAYGYTFGSGTRLTVV.

The chain has TRBV27 and TRBJ2-2; 8 bases are a match to TRBD2. This CDR3 region has 16 residues. J was trimmed by 3 bases and V by 7 bases; bases with no gene match: 10. Germline V gene lookup returns CDR1 MNHEY and CDR2 SMNVEV (reference sequence). CDR3 sequence (DNA): TGTGCCAGCACCCGGGGTAGCGGGGATCACACCGGGGAGCTGTTTTTT. This gives the protein CASTRGSGDHTGELFF.

This sequence joins TRBV4-3 and TRBJ1-1; perhaps TRBD1 as D (5 bases). V was cut by 0 bases and J by 6 bases, with 11 bases left in between. The CDR3 is 14 residues long. In germline, CDR1 is LGHNA, CDR2 YSLEER. CDR3 sequence (DNA): TGCGCCAGCAGCCAAGACGGGCGGGGCCCTGAAGCTTTCTTT. Protein: CASSQDGRGPEAFF.

The CDR3 DNA reads TGTGCCAGCGCCGCCCCACAGGTCTCTGGGGCCAACGTCCTGACTTTC. Translation gives CASAAPQVSGANVLTF. The chain links TRBV5-4 to TRBJ2-6, with D perhaps matching TRBD1 (5 bases). Germline assignment: CDR1 SGHNT and CDR2 YYREEE (reference sequence). This CDR3 contains 16 residues. The V gene lost 7 bases and the J gene lost 0 bases, with 14 bases spanning the gap.

V and J are TRBV9 and TRBJ1-2; no clear D gene. V dropped 2 bases and J dropped 3 bases, with 5 bases sitting between them. Germline values: CDR1 SGDLS, CDR2 YYNGEE. This CDR3 contains 12 residues. CDR3 in DNA: TGTGCCAGCAGCGTGGGGTACTATGGCTACACCTTC. It yields the protein CASSVGYYGYTF.

The chain has TRBV2 and TRBJ1-1; D gene uncertain. V gave up 10 bases and J gave up 4 bases, with 10 bases separating them. CDR3 length: 11 residues. CDR1 and CDR2 (germline): SNHLY, FYNNEI. DNA of the CDR3: TGTGCCACCCAGAGTAGCACTGAAGCTTTCTTT. Translated: CATQSSTEAFF.

The V gene is TRBV11-2, the J gene TRBJ2-3; D is possibly TRBD1 or TRBD2 (5 bases each). The CDR3 is 14 residues long. Trimming stripped 1 base from V and 5 bases from J, with 10 bases between. Germline lookup yields CDR1 SGHAT and CDR2 FQNNGV. CDR3 residues: CASSLGGAGDTQYF. CDR3 bases: TGTGCCAGCAGCTTAGGAGGGGCCGGAGATACGCAGTATTTT.

This chain's CDR3 is CASSLSPTSGNTIYF. In DNA, the CDR3 is TGTGCCAGCAGCTTATCTCCAACCTCTGGAAACACCATATATTTT. The chain combines TRBV7-7 with TRBJ1-3; D remains ambiguous. Trimming removed 2 bases from V and 0 bases from J, with 8 bases in between. Germline V gene data show CDR1 as SSHAT and CDR2 as FNYEAQ (reference sequence). CDR3 length equals 15 residues.

The chain is built from TRBV19 and TRBJ2-2; D gene uncertain. CDR1 and CDR2 from the germline V gene are LNHDA and SQIVND (reference sequence). V was pared by 8 bases and J by 4 bases, with 11 bases between. The CDR3 is made up of 13 amino acids. CDR3 sequence reads: CASLARTTGELFF. The DNA of the CDR3 is TGTGCCAGTCTCGCCAGGACCACCGGGGAGCTGTTTTTT.

This chain joins TRBV6-1 and TRBJ2-5, with 12 bases aligning to TRBD1. V trimming: 0 bases; J trimming: 5 bases; junction bases outside the gene matches: 10. The CDR3 is 18 amino acids. The germline V gene has CDR1 MNHNS and CDR2 SASEGT. The CDR3 reads CASSEAWGQGARRETQYF. The CDR3 DNA reads TGTGCCAGCAGTGAAGCGTGGGGACAGGGGGCGCGTCGGGAGACCCAGTACTTC.

The chain uses TRBV4-2 and TRBJ2-7; 7 nucleotides line up with TRBD1. The V gene's germline CDR1 is LGHNA and CDR2 YNFKEQ. Trimming removed 1 base from V and 2 bases from J; junction bases left unmatched: 8. The CDR3 has 16 residues. CDR3 nucleotide sequence: TGTGCCAGCAGCCAAGTTCAAGGACAGGTGCCCTACGAGCAGTACTTC. Amino acid sequence: CASSQVQGQVPYEQYF.

This chain connects TRBV27 to TRBJ2-1; D call uncertain. In germline, CDR1 is MNHEY, CDR2 SMNVEV (reference sequence). The CDR3 consists of 11 residues. V was pared by 7 bases and J by 9 bases, with 10 bases between. CDR3 sequence: CASTLWGEQFF. CDR3 DNA: TGTGCCAGCACCTTGTGGGGTGAGCAGTTCTTC.

V is TRBV4-1 and J is TRBJ2-1; 7 nucleotides line up with TRBD2. The CDR3 spans 15 residues. V lost 1 base and J lost 4; bases outside the gene matches: 4. The germline V gene has CDR1 MGHRA and CDR2 YSYEKL. CDR3 DNA sequence: TGCGCCAGCAGCCAAGGATTGGGACTATACAATGAGCAGTTCTTC. Translated: CASSQGLGLYNEQFF.

This chain connects TRBV18 to TRBJ1-3; no clear D. CDR3 length: 15 amino acids. CDR1 and CDR2 (germline): KGHSH, LQKENI. Between the trimmed V and J ends, which lost 2 bases and 0 bases, there was a span of 8 bases. CDR3 region: CASSPKVSSGNTIYF. Written as DNA, the CDR3 is TGTGCCAGCTCACCAAAGGTCAGCTCTGGAAACACCATATATTTT.

The CDR3 bases are TGTGCCAGCAGTCCTCGGACTAGCGGGGAATCAGATACGCAGTATTTT. This encodes CASSPRTSGESDTQYF. V usage is TRBV27 and J usage is TRBJ2-3; 12 bases agree with TRBD2. Germline V lookup: CDR1 MNHEY, CDR2 SMNVEV (reference sequence). The CDR3 consists of 16 residues. V dropped 5 bases and J dropped 4; count of bases not matched to a gene: 7.

This clone was seen only once. CDR3 in amino acids: CASTLMAWDRLKFTEAFF. CDR3 DNA sequence: TGTGCCAGCACCCTAATGGCCTGGGACAGATTGAAGTTCACTGAAGCTTTCTTT. V gene TRBV5-6 combines with J gene TRBJ1-1, with 7 nucleotides matching TRBD1. V trimming: 6 bases; J trimming: 4 bases; junction bases outside the gene matches: 21. The germline V gene has CDR1 SGHDT and CDR2 YYEEEE. The CDR3 consists of 18 residues. The variable domain in full, completed from reference TRBV5-6 and TRBJ1-1, reads DAGVTQSPTHLIKTRGQQVTLRCSPKSGHDTVSWYQQALGQGPQFIFQYYEEEERQRGNFPDRFSGHQFPNYSSELNVNALLLGDSALYLCASTLMAWDRLKFTEAFFGQGTRLTVV.

The V and J genes are TRBV10-3 and TRBJ2-7, with TRBD2 matching over 12 bases. The germline V gene has CDR1 ENHRY and CDR2 SYGVKD. J was trimmed by 2 bases and V by 8 bases; bases with no gene match: 7. This CDR3 is built from 15 residues. Here the CDR3 DNA reads TGTGCCATCCGCGGCCTAGCGGGGGGGGCCTACGAGCAGTACTTC. It translates to CAIRGLAGGAYEQYF.

The rearrangement links TRBV11-2 to TRBJ1-1; TRBD1 matches 7 bases. CDR3 size: 14 residues. Germline V gene sequence: CDR1 SGHAT, CDR2 FQNNGV. The J segment lost 12 bases and the V segment lost 7 bases, leaving 17 bases of the junction unmatched. The CDR3 DNA is TGTGCCAGCAACTTGGGCCTAGGGGGCTACGGGTCTTTCTTT. This sequence encodes CASNLGLGGYGSFF.

The chain combines TRBV7-8 with TRBJ1-2; 12 bases are a match to TRBD1. Germline lookup yields CDR1 SGHVS and CDR2 FQNEAQ. V trimming: 5 bases; J trimming: 8 bases; junction bases outside the gene matches: 15. The length of the CDR3 is 17 residues. The DNA of the CDR3 is TGTGCCAGCAGCATCCAGTATAGGGACAGGGGGCTAGGAGGCTACACCTTC. Translation: CASSIQYRDRGLGGYTF.

The chain links TRBV5-1 to TRBJ2-3; 8 nucleotides line up with TRBD1. Trimming at V came to 0 bases and at J to 6 bases, leaving 6 bases not matched to a gene. The CDR3 sequence is 15 residues long. Per the germline V gene, CDR1 is SGHRS and CDR2 is YFSETQ. CDR3: CASSLAGTGRDTQYF. The CDR3 DNA is TGCGCCAGCAGCTTGGCAGGGACAGGTCGGGATACGCAGTATTTT.

The chain recombines TRBV4-3 with TRBJ2-1, with TRBD2 identical over 9 bases. This CDR3 region has 16 residues. Germline values: CDR1 LGHNA, CDR2 YSLEER. V trimming: 0 bases; J trimming: 9 bases; junction bases outside the gene matches: 9. The CDR3 bases are TGCGCCAGCAGCCAAGATTCCGGCGGGGGGGCAGGTGAGCAGTTCTTC. This codes for CASSQDSGGGAGEQFF.

A single count supports this clone. The V call is TRBV5-4, the J call TRBJ2-5, with D perhaps TRBD2 (6 bases). The ends were cut back, 4 bases at V and 5 bases at J, with 18 bases in the middle. The V gene's germline CDR1 is SGHNT and CDR2 YYREEE (reference sequence). The CDR3 totals 15 residues. The CDR3 region is CASSLYRRGWETQYF. In DNA, the CDR3 is TGTGCCAGCAGCCTCTACAGGCGGGGATGGGAGACCCAGTACTTC.